This T cell receptor (beta chain) originates from a study of cytomegalovirus exposure and HLA in healthy donors. The CDR3 totals 14 residues. V lost 4 bases, J lost 0 bases, and 8 bases lay in between. CDR1 is SGDLS, CDR2 YYNGEE, per germline. Measured with immunoSEQ multiplex PCR; TCRdb has only the in-frame clones, and not every one. This table has 250,000 to 400,000 clones, about 90% appearing once. The donors formed part of the roughly 120-subject validation cohort, distinct from the roughly 670-subject first cohort. This clonotype was obtained from a woman younger than 45 in good health and CMV-seropositive. Source material: PBMCs. The V gene is TRBV9, the J gene TRBJ2-1; D is ambiguous. The CDR3 coding sequence is TGTGCCAGCAGCACCCCTAACTCCTACAATGAGCAGTTCTTC. It is translated as CASSTPNSYNEQFF.